The source of this T cell receptor (beta chain) is a study of blood T cell repertoires in COVID-19. In the original processing: Estimation of nucleated cell counts relied on the amplification of reference gene primers. The assay was immunoSEQ multiplex PCR, and TCRdb's table has in-frame clones only and misses some. Clone size and the V and J calls come from that table; the DNA yielded D and trimming. The sample has 90,000 or so clones, roughly 77% seen once. This clone has a handful of counts. Trimming cost V 4 bases and J 6 bases; bases outside gene matches: 6. The CDR3 has 15 residues. Germline V gives CDR1 MGHRA, CDR2 YSYEKL.

The sequencing sample was made of peripheral blood. The rearrangement uses TRBV4-1 and TRBJ1-5; 10 bases fit TRBD1. This TCR was sampled from a human donor in a cohort sampled during active COVID-19. In DNA, the CDR3 is TGCGCCAGCAGCCGAGGGACAGGGGCAGCTCAGCCCCAGCATTTT. Amino acids: CASSRGTGAAQPQHF.